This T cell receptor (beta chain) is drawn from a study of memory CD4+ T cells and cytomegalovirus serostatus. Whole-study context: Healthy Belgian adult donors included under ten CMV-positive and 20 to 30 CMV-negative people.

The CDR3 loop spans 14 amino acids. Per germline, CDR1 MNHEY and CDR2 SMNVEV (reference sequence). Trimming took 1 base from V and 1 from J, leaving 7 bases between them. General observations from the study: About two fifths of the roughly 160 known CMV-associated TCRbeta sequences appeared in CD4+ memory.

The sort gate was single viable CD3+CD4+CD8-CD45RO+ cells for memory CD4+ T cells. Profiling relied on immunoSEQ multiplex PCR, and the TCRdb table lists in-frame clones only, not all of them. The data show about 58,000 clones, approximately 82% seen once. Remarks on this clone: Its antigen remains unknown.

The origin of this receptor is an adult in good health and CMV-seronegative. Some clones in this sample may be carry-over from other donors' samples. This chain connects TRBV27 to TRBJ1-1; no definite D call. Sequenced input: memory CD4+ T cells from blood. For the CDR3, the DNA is TGTGCCAGCAGTTTATGGGAGGGGAACACTGAAGCTTTCTTT. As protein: CASSLWEGNTEAFF.